One TCR beta chain is described in this entry. The antigen remains unidentified. The CDR3 has 11 residues. The germline gives CDR1 DFQATT, CDR2 SNEGSKA (reference sequence). V was cut by 5 bases and J by 2 bases, with 6 bases left in between. This sample is drawn from a study of CD8+ T cells in alopecia areata. Study details: The duration of tofacitinib was 6 to 18 months, with 6 months off drug afterward. The study, taken as a whole, reports: Tissue-resident alphabeta T cells belonging to normal skin likewise get sequenced within scalp specimens.

cDNA reverse transcribed from extracted RNA served as the sequencing template. Assay: immunoSEQ multiplex PCR; the TCRdb copy retains only in-frame clones and omits some. The table shows 150,000 to 160,000 clones, with 40% to 65% occurring only once. This sample comprised CD8+ T cells sorted from blood, obtained at week 0. This clonotype was obtained from a human donor with alopecia areata. V usage is TRBV20-1 and J usage is TRBJ2-5, with D maybe TRBD1 (5 bases). The CDR3 reads CSARQQETQYF. The CDR3 DNA sequence: TGCAGTGCTCGACAGCAAGAGACCCAGTACTTC.